This is a list of T cell receptor beta chains from one sample in a study of blood T cells in healthy people across ages. From the 5' RACE reads, TCRdb called clonotypes with MiXCR, one entry per CDR3 protein. The top ten hold around 2.1% of the sample, which has over 1,500,000 distinct CDR3 sequences, approximately 50% seen once. The sequenced sample consisted of blood. The receptors derive from a woman aged 40-49 years in good health. The conserved cysteine and the conserved F or W are not part of the CDR3 here.

v_gene,j_gene,CDR3aa
TRBV27,TRBJ2-1,ASSYRETEQF
TRBV29-1,TRBJ2-4,SVEAGEAKNIQY
TRBV24-1,TRBJ2-5,ATSKGWETQY
TRBV6-6,TRBJ2-7,ASNGQGRAYEQY
TRBV20-1,TRBJ1-2,SAKKSGAVTSGYT
TRBV10-3,TRBJ1-2,AIAGRADMDGYT
TRBV20-1,TRBJ2-7,SLNRRADNEQY
TRBV6-6,TRBJ2-1,ASSYQPTVNEQF
TRBV6-1,TRBJ1-1,ASSWVTEAF
TRBV7-6,TRBJ1-2,ASSPSVGYGYT
TRBV6-5,TRBJ2-1,ASREDLSSYNEQF
TRBV2,TRBJ2-5,ALNSGAETQY
TRBV24-1,TRBJ1-2,ATGTRTHYGYT
TRBV2,TRBJ1-5,ASSVGQGHQPQH
TRBV6-2/TRBV6-3,TRBJ2-7,ASSSWGLGGDRYEQY
TRBV7-9,TRBJ1-2,ASSLSQDSDGYT
TRBV20-1,TRBJ2-5,SARDGASWWETQY
TRBV29-1,TRBJ2-5,SALKGGETQY
TRBV3-1,TRBJ2-5,ASSQEWELVETQY
TRBV24-1,TRBJ2-3,ATSDVGTGTDTQY
TRBV20-1,TRBJ2-5,SARTRLDSGGAGETQY
TRBV9,TRBJ2-1,ASSGGRVYNEQF
TRBV28,TRBJ2-1,ASSGAPGVPYNEQF
TRBV9,TRBJ2-2,ASSVFPLHWTSGGVSNTGELF
TRBV15,TRBJ1-4,ATSIRQENEKLF
TRBV7-9,TRBJ2-1,ASSSQGDEQF
TRBV6-6,TRBJ2-7,ASSYVQFQY
TRBV6-2/TRBV6-3,TRBJ1-2,ASAPVLTGTAYGYT
TRBV4-3,TRBJ2-1,ASSQDGAGGRREQF
TRBV7-2,TRBJ1-2,ASSLDSGAVYT
TRBV6-5,TRBJ1-6,ASSYMAGGSNSPLH
TRBV5-1,TRBJ1-2,ASSSDSRYGYT
TRBV6-5,TRBJ2-5,ASGRTRQETQY
TRBV13,TRBJ2-1,ASSLGLAVRPKKETQF
TRBV12-3/TRBV12-4,TRBJ2-1,ASSLRDLRVRF
TRBV11-1,TRBJ2-3,ASSLDPSVPTDTQY
TRBV2,TRBJ2-7,ASNERVSYEQY
TRBV5-1,TRBJ2-1,ASSLGLVGLSETDYNEQF
TRBV24-1,TRBJ2-3,ATSDFGRESTDTQY
TRBV4-1,TRBJ2-1,ASSHTIAGPYNEQF
TRBV28,TRBJ2-7,ASGSPMQGGYEQY
TRBV20-1,TRBJ1-1,SARDWDGAEKNTEAF